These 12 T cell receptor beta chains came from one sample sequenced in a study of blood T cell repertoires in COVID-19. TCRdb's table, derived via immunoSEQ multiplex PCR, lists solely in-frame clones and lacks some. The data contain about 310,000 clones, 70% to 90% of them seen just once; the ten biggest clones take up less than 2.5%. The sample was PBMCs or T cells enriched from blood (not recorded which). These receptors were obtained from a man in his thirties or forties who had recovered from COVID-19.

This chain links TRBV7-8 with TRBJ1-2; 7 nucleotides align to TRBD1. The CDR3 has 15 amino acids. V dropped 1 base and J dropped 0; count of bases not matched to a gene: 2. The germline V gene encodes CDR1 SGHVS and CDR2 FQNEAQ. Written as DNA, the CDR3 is TGTGCCAGCAGCTTAGACGGGACAGCTAACTATGGCTACACCTTC. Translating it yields CASSLDGTANYGYTF.

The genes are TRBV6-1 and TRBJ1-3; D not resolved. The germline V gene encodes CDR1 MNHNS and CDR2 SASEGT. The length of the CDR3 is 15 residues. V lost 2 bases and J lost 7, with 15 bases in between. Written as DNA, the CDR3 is TGTGCCAGCAGTGAAAACGGGTGGGAGTTGAACACCATATATTTT. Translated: CASSENGWELNTIYF.

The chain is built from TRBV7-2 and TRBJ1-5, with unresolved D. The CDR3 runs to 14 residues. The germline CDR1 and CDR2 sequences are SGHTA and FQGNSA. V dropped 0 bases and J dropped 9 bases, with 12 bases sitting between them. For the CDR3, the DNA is TGTGCCAGCAGCTTAGCTAGGGAGGGAGGGCCCCAGCATTTT. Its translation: CASSLAREGGPQHF.

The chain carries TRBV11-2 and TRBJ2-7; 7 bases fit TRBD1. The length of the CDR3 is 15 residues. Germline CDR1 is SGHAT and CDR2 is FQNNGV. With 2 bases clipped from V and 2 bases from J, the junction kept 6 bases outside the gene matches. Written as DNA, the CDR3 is TGTGCCAGCAGCTTAAGGGGACAGCCTACCTACGAGCAGTACTTC. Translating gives CASSLRGQPTYEQYF.

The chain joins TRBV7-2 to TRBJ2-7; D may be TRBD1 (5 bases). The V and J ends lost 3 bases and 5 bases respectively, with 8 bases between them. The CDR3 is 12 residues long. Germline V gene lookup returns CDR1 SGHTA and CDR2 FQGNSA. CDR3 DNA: TGTGCCAGCAGCTTTGTCAGGGACGAGCAGTACTTC. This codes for CASSFVRDEQYF.

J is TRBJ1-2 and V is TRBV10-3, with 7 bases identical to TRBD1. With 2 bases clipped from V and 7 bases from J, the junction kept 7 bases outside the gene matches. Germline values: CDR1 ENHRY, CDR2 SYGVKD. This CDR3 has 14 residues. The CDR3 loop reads CAISEREGAGGYTF. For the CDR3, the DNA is TGTGCCATCAGTGAGAGAGAGGGGGCCGGTGGCTACACCTTC.

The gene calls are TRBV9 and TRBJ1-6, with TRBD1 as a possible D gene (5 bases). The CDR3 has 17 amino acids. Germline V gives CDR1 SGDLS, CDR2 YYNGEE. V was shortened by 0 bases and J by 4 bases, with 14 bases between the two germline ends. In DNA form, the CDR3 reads TGTGCCAGCAGCGTAGACTCCGGGACTGATTATAATTCACCCCTCCACTTT. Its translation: CASSVDSGTDYNSPLHF.

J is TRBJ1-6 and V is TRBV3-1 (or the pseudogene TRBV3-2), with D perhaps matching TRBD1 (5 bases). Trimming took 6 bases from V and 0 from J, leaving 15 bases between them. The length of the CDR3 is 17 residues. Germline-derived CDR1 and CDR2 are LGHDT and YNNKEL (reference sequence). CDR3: CASRLGAESSYNSPLHF. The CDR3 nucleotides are TGTGCCAGCAGATTAGGGGCAGAAAGCTCCTATAATTCACCCCTCCACTTT.

This CDR3 reads CASSPGGLINEKLFF. CDR3 bases: TGTGCCAGCAGCCCCGGCGGACTCATTAATGAAAAACTGTTTTTT. The V call is TRBV14, the J call TRBJ1-4; D is undetermined. The germline V gene has CDR1 SGHDN and CDR2 FVKESK. There are 15 residues in the CDR3. V lost 4 bases and J lost 4, with 13 bases in between.

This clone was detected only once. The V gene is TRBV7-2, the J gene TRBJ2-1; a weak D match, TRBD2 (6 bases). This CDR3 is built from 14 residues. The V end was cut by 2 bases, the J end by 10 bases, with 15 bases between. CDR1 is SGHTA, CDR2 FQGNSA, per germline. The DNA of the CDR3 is TGTGCCAGCAGCTTATCAAGCGGGCGGCCGGAGCAGTTCTTC. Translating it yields CASSLSSGRPEQFF.

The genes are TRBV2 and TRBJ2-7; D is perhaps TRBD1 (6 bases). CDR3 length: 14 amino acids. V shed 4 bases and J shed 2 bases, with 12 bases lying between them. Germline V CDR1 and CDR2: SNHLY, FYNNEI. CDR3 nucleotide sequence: TGTGCCAGCAGTGTAAAACAGGGTGCCTACGAGCAGTACTTC. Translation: CASSVKQGAYEQYF. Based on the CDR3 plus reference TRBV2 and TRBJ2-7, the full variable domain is EPEVTQTPSHQVTQMGQEVILRCVPISNHLYFYWYRQILGQKVEFLVSFYNNEISEKSEIFDDQFSVERPDGSNFTLKIRSTKLEDSAMYFCASSVKQGAYEQYFGPGTRLTVT.

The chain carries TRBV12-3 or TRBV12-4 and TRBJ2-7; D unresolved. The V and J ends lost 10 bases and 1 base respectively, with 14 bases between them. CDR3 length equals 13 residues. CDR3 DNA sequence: TGTGCCACATCCCCGTGGCAGTCCTACGAGCAGTACTTC. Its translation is CATSPWQSYEQYF.